This entry features one T cell receptor (beta chain) sequence. The data originate from a study of blood T cell repertoires in COVID-19. Background on the study: The cDNA or gDNA used as material had been derived from T cells, B-cell-depleted T cells, or PBMCs.

Method: immunoSEQ multiplex PCR; TCRdb's copy keeps in-frame clones and lacks some. The sample gives more than 30,000 clones, roughly nine tenths of which show up once; roughly a quarter is in the top ten. The CDR3 runs 16 residues. V lost 0 bases and J lost 4, with 13 bases in between. The sequence derives from a woman of 80 years or more with active or convalescent COVID-19. This rearrangement joins TRBV23-1 to TRBJ2-1, with a possible D match to TRBD1 (6 bases). TRBV23-1 is labeled an ORF, and its function is uncertain. Material for sequencing was peripheral blood. The chain's CDR3 is CASSQSTDRKYNEQFF. The CDR3 region has the DNA TGCGCCAGCAGTCAATCGACTGACAGGAAATACAATGAGCAGTTCTTC.